This T cell receptor (delta chain) was sequenced for a study of Vδ1+ human thymocytes (dated by TCRdb to about 2018). General notes on the study: The study characterised mRNA-level TRG and TRD CDR3 repertoires of highly purified Vdelta1+ thymocytes from young children as a data resource. Earlier work had validated the multiplex-based CDR3 amplicon strategy against 5'RACE-based methods for generating CDR3 amplicons.

Thymic samples were depleted of alphabeta T cells, then CD3+ TCRVdelta1+ TCRVdelta2- thymocytes were FACS-sorted. The purity of the sorted Vdelta1+ thymocytes was between about 96% and 99.6%. The thymic specimens were obtained from 8 paediatric patients who were undergoing corrective cardiac surgery and ranged in age from 5 days to 15 months. Thymic tissue was dispersed, and mononuclear cells were isolated on a Histopaque-1077 density gradient. The staining antibodies were anti-TCRVdelta1 clone TS8.2, anti-TCRVdelta2 clone B6, anti-CD3 clone HIT3a and anti-TCRalphabeta clone IP26. The CDR3 has 17 amino acids, counting the end cysteine and phenylalanine. The sequence is cut down to CDR3 DNA, 51 bases in frame from base 1. According to the germline V gene, CDR1 reads GEAIGNYY and CDR2 reads EKD. V is shortened by 1 base, J by 1 base, and the region joining them spans 18 bases. A few counts support this clone. Its antigen is not yet known. No qualities accompany the bases; no much larger clone lies one base away.

Points the paper makes about the study in general: Because no clustering by age or sex was observed, donors were not stratified by these variables in the analyses. Unlike the oligoclonal repertoires in peripheral blood, the thymic TRG and TRD repertoires appeared highly polyclonal, with Gaussian CDR3 length distributions. Although sort purity was high, approximately 19% of thymic TRD sequences were Vdelta2 (with a few Vdelta3), in contrast to the peripheral blood Vdelta1+ controls. Because unexpected Vdelta2 sequences could lead to misinterpretation of bulk repertoire data, the authors recommended using highly purified populations and validating at the single-cell level. Many TRG clonotypes were found to be shared between donors (up to roughly 7x10^3), whereas TRD repertoires were found to be essentially private (max roughly 120 shared).

RNA was extracted with the RNeasy mini kit and reverse transcribed using Superscript III. CDR3 amplicons were produced by multiplex PCR using pooled V-gene forward primers and a constant-region reverse primer with Illumina adaptor overhangs. After gel purification, the amplicons were indexed with Nextera index primers over approximately 8 extra PCR cycles and then purified using AMPure XP beads. Sequencing of the libraries was done on an Illumina MiSeq using paired-end 250 bp reads, dual indexing and a roughly 18% PhiX spike-in. Regarding the original processing steps: Read quality was checked with FastQC, and TRG read pairs were merged using ea-utils fastq-join. IMGT/HighV-QUEST was used to annotate the sequences, only productive sequences with an unambiguous V-gene assignment were kept, and clonotypes were defined as sequences sharing an identical CDR3 sequence. VDJtools 1.1.1, tcR 2.2.3, Treemap and vegan Shannon diversity in R 3.4.4 were used for downstream analysis. With CATT, TCRdb called clones again from the public reads; duplicate DNA rows were later joined. These V and J calls originate from TCRdb's pipeline instead of the authors' own analysis. Counted in this sample were more than 50,000 delta-chain clones; about 16% of them appeared once. The ten largest account for approximately 0.4% of the sample.

This clonotype originated in a girl under three years old who had congenital heart surgery. The chain joins TRDV2 to TRDJ1; a tentative D call is TRDD3 (5 bases match). The sample consisted of Vdelta1+ gamma-delta thymocytes from the thymus. Sample cell subset or site, as interpreted from the label and publication: FACS-sorted CD3+ TCRalphabeta- TCRVdelta1+ TCRVdelta2- thymocytes. The CDR3 loop reads CACDTGSKTQSTDKLIF. At the DNA level, the sequence is TGTGCCTGTGACACGGGGAGCAAGACACAATCCACCGATAAACTCATCTTT.